A selection of T cell receptor beta chains follows, all from one sample in a study of blood T cell repertoires in COVID-19. Sequencing was performed with immunoSEQ multiplex PCR; in TCRdb, only in-frame clones are kept and a portion is missing. The sample shows about 170,000 clones, less than 90% of them seen only once. The sample taken for sequencing was peripheral blood. The receptor source for this set is a man between 18 and 35 years old with active or convalescent COVID-19. Both conserved end residues are part of each CDR3. Each record gives: clone size, V gene, J gene, D gene, CDR3 DNA, CDR3 protein. D genes are given only for firm matches. For some rows the clone size is stated as once, few or many, or as a class when expanded; others skip it.

.,TRBV27,TRBJ1-5,.,TGTGCCAGCAGTTTTAAGGGCAGGGGCACCAATCAGCCCCAGCATTTT,CASSFKGRGTNQPQHF
.,TRBV28,TRBJ2-3,.,TGTGCCAGCAGGGCCGCGGGTAGCACAGATACGCAGTATTTT,CASRAAGSTDTQYF
.,TRBV28,TRBJ1-2,.,TGTGCCAGCAGTTTTTCTACGAGGGTCTATGGCTACACCTTC,CASSFSTRVYGYTF
.,TRBV9,TRBJ1-2,TRBD1,TGTGCCAGCAGCGCGGGACAGGGGCTCGGCTACACCTTC,CASSAGQGLGYTF
once,TRBV5-1,TRBJ2-2,TRBD2,TGCGCCAGCAGCTTGTTAGCGGGAGGTTACCCGGGGACCGGGGAGCTGTTTTTT,CASSLLAGGYPGTGELFF
.,TRBV11-3,TRBJ2-1,.,TGTGCCAGCAGCTCGGAGGAGGACTACAATGAGCAGTTCTTC,CASSSEEDYNEQFF
.,TRBV19,TRBJ2-7,.,TGTGCCAGTAGTACCTCCGGGACACCTCTCTCCTACGAGCAGTACTTC,CASSTSGTPLSYEQYF
.,TRBV5-4,TRBJ2-1,TRBD2,TGTGCCAGCAGCCCACCGGGACTAGCGGGAGATAATGAGCAGTTCTTC,CASSPPGLAGDNEQFF
.,TRBV19,TRBJ2-7,TRBD1,TGTGCCAGTAGTACTCCGGGACAGGGGTCACGCGAGCAGTACTTC,CASSTPGQGSREQYF
.,TRBV25-1,TRBJ2-3,TRBD1,TGTGCCAGCAGTGTCTTGGCAGGGGGACCGAGAGATACGCAGTATTTT,CASSVLAGGPRDTQYF
.,TRBV19,TRBJ2-1,TRBD2,TGTGCCAGTAGTATCGGCCTAGCGGGACGCTACAATGAGCAGTTCTTC,CASSIGLAGRYNEQFF
once,TRBV21-1,TRBJ1-2,.,TGTGCCAGCAGCACGATTCCGGGACAGGGAAGGAACTATGGCTACACCTTC,CASSTIPGQGRNYGYTF
.,TRBV2,TRBJ2-6,.,TGTGCCAGCAGTGTCCCACCGAGCTCTGGGGCCAACGTCCTGACTTTC,CASSVPPSSGANVLTF
.,TRBV5-1,TRBJ1-2,TRBD1,TGCGCCAGCAGCGCCGAACAGGGGGGCGGCTACACCTTC,CASSAEQGGGYTF
.,TRBV6-5,TRBJ2-6,.,TGTGCCAGCAGTTATGAGGGTTCTGGGGCCAACGTCCTGACTTTC,CASSYEGSGANVLTF
.,TRBV28,TRBJ1-6,.,TGTGCCAGCAGTTTAGGAGGAATGTTTAGGGTTGATTCACCCCTCCACTTT,CASSLGGMFRVDSPLHF
.,TRBV11-2,TRBJ2-1,TRBD2,TGTGCCAGCAGCCCCAACAGGACTAGCGGAAATTACAATGAGCAGTTCTTC,CASSPNRTSGNYNEQFF
.,TRBV28,TRBJ2-7,.,TGTGCCAGCAGTGAGGGCGGTCCCTACGAGCAGTACTTC,CASSEGGPYEQYF
.,TRBV3-1/TRBV3-2,TRBJ2-3,TRBD2,TGTGCCAGCAGCCAGTGGGCTAGCGGGGAGACAGATACGCAGTATTTT,CASSQWASGETDTQYF
many,TRBV7-9,TRBJ1-3,.,TGTGCCAGCAACTATCGAGGGAGCTCTGGAAACACCATATATTTT,CASNYRGSSGNTIYF
.,TRBV11-2,TRBJ1-1,.,TGTGCCAGCAGCTTCAGGCTGAACACTGAAGCTTTCTTT,CASSFRLNTEAFF
.,TRBV19,TRBJ1-1,.,TGTGCCAGTAGGTTCAGGGATGGAGTGAACACTGAAGCTTTCTTT,CASRFRDGVNTEAFF
.,TRBV18,TRBJ1-1,TRBD1,TGTGCCAGCTCAAGGGCACAGGGGGGAGACACTGAAGCTTTCTTT,CASSRAQGGDTEAFF
.,TRBV28,TRBJ1-2,TRBD1,TGTGCCAGCAGTCCCCAGACAGGGGGCAGCTATGGCTACACCTTC,CASSPQTGGSYGYTF
once,TRBV19,TRBJ1-4,.,TGTGCCAGTAGTGTTACAGTTGCAACTAATGAAAAACTGTTTTTT,CASSVTVATNEKLFF
.,TRBV30,TRBJ1-1,.,TGTGCCTGGAGCGACCCCACCTACGCGGGGGGCGCGGCTGAAGCTTTCTTT,CAWSDPTYAGGAAEAFF
.,TRBV7-9,TRBJ2-5,TRBD2,TGTGCCAGCAGCCTTGGACTAGCGATAGAACAAGAGACCCAGTACTTC,CASSLGLAIEQETQYF
.,TRBV5-6,TRBJ2-5,TRBD1,TGTGCCAGTAGACAGGGGTCAGAGACCCAGTACTTC,CASRQGSETQYF
few,TRBV9,TRBJ2-5,TRBD1,TGTGCCAGCAGCATAAACAGGGGGAAAGATGGGGAGACCCAGTACTTC,CASSINRGKDGETQYF